This T cell receptor (beta chain) originates from a study of Graves' ophthalmopathy and Graves' hyperthyroidism (dated by TCRdb to the late 2010s). At the level of the whole study: Peripheral blood was collected before any treatment was given, at the time of initial diagnosis. The independent validation cohort included approximately 19 hyperthyroidism patients plus 17 patients who later progressed from hyperthyroidism to ophthalmopathy. In roughly 6 hyperthyroidism patients, the T-cell repertoires found in thyroid tissue were compared with those found in blood. The 100 or so discovery patients were divided at random into training and test sets in a 7:3 ratio. In total, around 130 blood samples were TCR-sequenced: 43 ophthalmopathy, roughly 80 hyperthyroidism and some 17 hyperthyroidism-to-ophthalmopathy patients. To explore V-J signatures that separate ophthalmopathy from hyperthyroidism, a discovery set of approximately 100 patients was enrolled, consisting of about 45 with ophthalmopathy and around 57 with stable hyperthyroidism. Following sample collection, hyperthyroidism patients were given methimazole at a starting dose of 30 mg daily, and ophthalmopathy patients were given high-dose intravenous methylprednisolone. The study used signatures of the TCR beta repertoire to tell Graves' ophthalmopathy apart from Graves' hyperthyroidism and to predict which patients would progress to ophthalmopathy.

This clonotype was recorded many times. This clone's antigen is unknown. Per-base quality was not reported, and no clone a single base away is much larger than it. Reading from cysteine to phenylalanine, the CDR3 counts 14 amino acids. Of the read, only the CDR3 DNA is kept; its 42 bases are in frame from base 1. V is shortened by 3 bases, J by 11 bases, and the region joining them spans 14 bases. Patients with ophthalmopathy had moderately to severely active disease, with a Clinical Activity Score of 3 or more, a NOSPECS grade of 4 or more, and a disease duration of less than 3 months. Patients with other autoimmune diseases, uncontrolled infections, pregnancy or lactation were excluded from the study. Clinical symptoms, serum thyroxine, TRAb, thyroid ultrasound and orbital computed tomography were used for diagnosis. Using Ficoll-Paque density gradient centrifugation, PBMCs were isolated from 10 ml of fresh peripheral blood. Total RNA was extracted using Trizol reagent, and RNA quality was checked on an Agilent 2100 Bioanalyzer.

For repertoire sequencing, TCR beta CDR3 regions were amplified from RNA transcripts. The first round was an RT-PCR using HTBI primers with the Qiagen OneStep RT-PCR kit, and this first round was followed by a second-round multiplex PCR, then size selection and purification. The libraries underwent paired-end sequencing with 100 bp reads on an Illumina HiSeq2000. The study's processing was this. Reads were processed with SOAPnuke, discarding reads with adapters, uncalled bases, mean Phred below 15, or no exact constant-primer or identifier match. COPE v1.2.5 was used to merge the high-quality paired reads. Clonotypes were defined as unique nucleotide sequences and were aligned to IMGT TRB V, D and J references using MiTCR v1.1. The analysis was limited to V-J combinations with a frequency above 0.0001, which together covered 98% to 99.2% of repertoires. For each V-J combination, a TCR clonal expansion and chaos score was defined as the ratio of F50 clonal expansion to chaos observed in the TCRdist matrix. Features were reduced by Welch's t-statistics and random forest to over 10 V-J combinations, which fed a naive Bayes classifier. Thyroid-blood repertoire similarity was quantified with the Morisita-Horn index. Using fastp trimming at Q25 and MiXCR clonotype assembly, TCRdb reanalyzed the public sequencing data and kept in-frame beta chains. CDR3 protein duplicates are merged, each entry listing the most common genes and DNA. TCRdb's processing, not the authors', yielded these V and J calls. This sample holds about 220,000 distinct CDR3 sequences; around a fifth were observed only once. The ten largest clones add up to approximately 40% of the sample.

Summary of the overall study and its limitations: In validation, the model predicted ophthalmopathy progression with over 60% sensitivity and about 77% specificity; about a dozen predicted patients were CT-confirmed with GO in a median of around 6 months. No statistical method was used to predetermine the sample size, and group allocation was not hidden from the investigators. Most expanded thyroid clonotypes with a frequency above 0.001 also appeared in blood, which suggests that blood repertoires may reflect the immune response in the thyroid. In cross-validation, the 13-signature model distinguished ophthalmopathy from stable hyperthyroidism with 87.88% sensitivity and about 81% specificity, while in the test set the corresponding values were roughly 80% and 75%.

Specimen: peripheral blood. This clonotype originated in a woman aged 45-60 years with Graves' ophthalmopathy. Donor details come from another sample of the same person, matched by shared clones. The chain was built from TRBV12-3 or TRBV12-4 and TRBJ1-6, and the D gene may be TRBD1, 5 bases matching. The CDR3 reads as follows: CASSFDREVAPLHF. The DNA is TGTGCCAGCAGTTTCGACAGAGAGGTGGCACCCCTCCACTTT.